These 9 T cell receptor beta chains share one sample of origin, sequenced in a study of T cell repertoires in cytomegalovirus infection. MiXCR was run by TCRdb on the reads, yielding one entry per CDR3 protein. The top ten hold about 15% of the sample, which has a few hundred thousand distinct CDR3 sequences, around 8.7% seen once. Material for sequencing was PBMCs. These receptors were obtained from a human donor in good health (CMV status not recorded). Some clones in this sample may be carry-over from other donors' samples.

In this sample, this clonotype turned up many times. This chain joins TRBV20-1 and TRBJ2-1, with D possibly being TRBD2 (7 bases). V gave up 6 bases and J gave up 5 bases, with 23 bases separating them. Germline CDR1 reads DFQATT; CDR2 reads SNEGSKA (reference sequence). CDR3 length equals 16 residues. The CDR3 sequence is CSAQEARGAGNNEQFF. Here the CDR3 DNA reads TGCAGTGCCCAGGAGGCTCGGGGGGCGGGCAACAATGAGCAGTTCTTC.

The chain joins TRBV29-1 to TRBJ1-5; 7 bases are a match to TRBD1. The CDR3 totals 14 residues. V was clipped by 7 bases and J by 5 bases; unmatched bases: 11. From germline, CDR1 is SQVTM and CDR2 ANQGSEA. The CDR3: CSAVEGGSDQPQHF. The DNA of the CDR3 is TGCAGCGCCGTTGAAGGGGGCAGCGATCAGCCCCAGCATTTT.

This clonotype was counted ten times or more. The chain employs TRBV7-6 and TRBJ2-3, with 7 bases aligning to TRBD2. The CDR3 extends over 13 amino acids. Germline V gives CDR1 SGHVS, CDR2 FNYEAQ. The trim removed 3 bases at V and 6 bases at J, leaving 3 bases unmatched. This CDR3 is CASSLSGGDTQYF. CDR3 in DNA: TGTGCCAGCAGCTTGTCCGGGGGGGATACGCAGTATTTT.

The chain uses TRBV12-3 or TRBV12-4 and TRBJ2-2, with 7 bases that match TRBD2. The V and J ends lost 2 bases and 2 bases, in that order; junction bases with no gene match: 5. CDR3 length: 16 residues. The CDR3 sequence: CASSLTGGSNTGELFF. The DNA of the CDR3 is TGTGCCAGCAGTTTAACCGGCGGGAGCAACACCGGGGAGCTGTTTTTT.

This clonotype showed up many times. V is TRBV7-6 and J is TRBJ2-7; the match to TRBD1 covers 7 bases. The germline V gene has CDR1 SGHVS and CDR2 FNYEAQ. This CDR3 is 16 amino acids long. J lost 0 bases, V lost 1 base, and 6 bases had no gene match. CDR3 DNA sequence: TGTGCCAGCAGCTTAGGAAGCAGGGGGAGCTCCTACGAGCAGTACTTC. Its translation is CASSLGSRGSSYEQYF. Full variable domain (remainder filled in from reference TRBV7-6 and TRBJ2-7): GAGVSQSPRYKVTKRGQDVALRCDPISGHVSLYWYRQALGQGPEFLTYFNYEAQQDKSGLPNDRFSAERPEGSISTLTIQRTEQRDSAMYRCASSLGSRGSSYEQYFGPGTRLTVT.

There are many counts of this clonotype. This rearrangement joins TRBV7-2 to TRBJ2-1; 16 bases are a match to TRBD2. The CDR3 has 21 amino acids. Germline assignment: CDR1 SGHTA and CDR2 FQGNSA. The V and J ends lost 5 bases and 4 bases, in that order; junction bases with no gene match: 17. In DNA, the CDR3 is TGTGCCAGCAGCCCCCGGGGGACTAGCGGGGGGGCCAGGGTTCGGTACAATGAGCAGTTCTTC. This translates into CASSPRGTSGGARVRYNEQFF.

This clonotype was picked up a small number of times. The chain has TRBV11-2 and TRBJ1-1, with D tentatively TRBD1 (5 bases). CDR1 is SGHAT, CDR2 FQNNGV, per germline. Trimming stripped 5 bases from V and 14 bases from J, with 18 bases between. The CDR3 has 12 amino acids. CDR3 sequence: CASSPQGLLTFF. The CDR3 nucleotides are TGTGCCAGCAGCCCCCAGGGACTTCTAACCTTCTTT.

This clonotype was seen ten or more times. V gene TRBV7-9 combines with J gene TRBJ2-5; 13 nucleotides align to TRBD2. With 5 bases clipped from V and 7 bases from J, the junction kept 13 bases outside the gene matches. The CDR3 spans 17 residues. CDR1 and CDR2 (germline): SEHNR, FQNEAQ (reference sequence). The CDR3 reads CASSPSLAGGPGRTQYF. CDR3 coding DNA: TGTGCCAGCAGCCCCTCACTAGCGGGAGGGCCGGGGCGGACCCAGTACTTC.

The V gene is TRBV19, the J gene TRBJ1-5, with TRBD1 matching 10 bases. The CDR3 loop spans 16 amino acids. Germline trimming cut 6 bases from V and 3 bases from J; bases unmatched to any gene: 8. Per the germline V gene, CDR1 is LNHDA and CDR2 is SQIVND (reference sequence). The DNA for the CDR3 is TGTGCCAGTAGCAAAGGGACAGGGGCCACCAATCAGCCCCAGCATTTT. Protein sequence: CASSKGTGATNQPQHF. The entire variable domain, with the rest obtained from reference TRBV19 and TRBJ1-5, is as follows: DGGITQSPKYLFRKEGQNVTLSCEQNLNHDAMYWYRQDPGQGLRLIYYSQIVNDFQKGDIAEGYSVSREKKESFPLTVTSAQKNPTAFYLCASSKGTGATNQPQHFGDGTRLSIL.